A selection of T cell receptor beta chains follows, all from one sample in a study of T cells in Graves' hyperthyroidism and ophthalmopathy. TCRdb re-derived calls from the multiplex PCR reads in MiXCR, one entry per CDR3 protein. Among around 420,000 distinct CDR3 sequences listed, roughly an eighth were seen once. The material sequenced was blood. All receptors derive from a woman younger than 30 with Graves' hyperthyroidism. Both conserved end residues are part of each CDR3.

J gene: TRBJ2-7; V gene: TRBV5-1; CDR3 protein: CASSWTQGSVYEQYF
J gene: TRBJ2-3; V gene: TRBV20-1; CDR3 protein: CSAHAGTSGGTDTQYF
J gene: TRBJ2-5; V gene: TRBV7-2; CDR3 protein: CASSLSGQGKYF
J gene: TRBJ1-1; V gene: TRBV27; CDR3 protein: CASSSMTGGVAFF
J gene: TRBJ2-1; V gene: TRBV19; CDR3 protein: CASSNPTRASYNEQFF
J gene: TRBJ1-2; V gene: TRBV7-9; CDR3 protein: CASSRSGEDGYTF
J gene: TRBJ1-6; V gene: TRBV6-1; CDR3 protein: CASSASTWNSPLHF
J gene: TRBJ2-3; V gene: TRBV15; CDR3 protein: CTTSSSGDSTDTQYF
J gene: TRBJ2-7; V gene: TRBV15; CDR3 protein: CATSRDFSNYEQYF
J gene: TRBJ2-5; V gene: TRBV5-1; CDR3 protein: CASSRQTSGSGTQYF
J gene: TRBJ1-2; V gene: TRBV7-9; CDR3 protein: CASRRGDGYGYTF
J gene: TRBJ2-5; V gene: TRBV11-2; CDR3 protein: CASRPPAGLRIQETQYF
J gene: TRBJ1-5; V gene: TRBV12-3/TRBV12-4; CDR3 protein: CASSLDGSYQPQHF
J gene: TRBJ1-6; V gene: TRBV6-1; CDR3 protein: CASGVFSNSPLHF
J gene: TRBJ2-6; V gene: TRBV6-1; CDR3 protein: CASRVGSSGANVLTF
J gene: TRBJ2-3; V gene: TRBV20-1; CDR3 protein: CSATSRISDTQYF
J gene: TRBJ2-1; V gene: TRBV19; CDR3 protein: CASSIPPGLAGEYEQFF
J gene: TRBJ1-2; V gene: TRBV3-1; CDR3 protein: CASSHTGMRNYGYTF
J gene: TRBJ2-1; V gene: TRBV20-1; CDR3 protein: CSASQRNSYNEQFF
J gene: TRBJ2-7; V gene: TRBV5-5; CDR3 protein: CASSQELGAVYEQYF
J gene: TRBJ1-1; V gene: TRBV27; CDR3 protein: CASSLQGTLMNTEAFF
J gene: TRBJ2-1; V gene: TRBV11-2; CDR3 protein: CASSSTSGTYNEQFF
J gene: TRBJ2-7; V gene: TRBV9; CDR3 protein: CASSAHESIVGITEQYF
J gene: TRBJ1-4; V gene: TRBV12-3/TRBV12-4; CDR3 protein: CASSGFRTEKLFF
J gene: TRBJ2-1; V gene: TRBV29-1; CDR3 protein: CSVGIYEQFF
J gene: TRBJ2-7; V gene: TRBV16; CDR3 protein: CASSQWLAGVSGEQYF
J gene: TRBJ2-7; V gene: TRBV5-8; CDR3 protein: CASSSQSGRSYEQYF
J gene: TRBJ2-7; V gene: TRBV28; CDR3 protein: CASRRREGYEQYF
J gene: TRBJ1-4; V gene: TRBV18; CDR3 protein: CASAEGVDEKLFF
J gene: TRBJ2-7; V gene: TRBV4-3; CDR3 protein: CASSQDRASSYEQYF